A single sample gave rise to the 3 T cell receptor beta chains below, sequenced in a study of monozygotic twins with cystic fibrosis. Generated by immunoSEQ multiplex PCR, the TCRdb table keeps only in-frame clones and is missing some. The data contain some 35,000 clones, roughly three fifths of them singletons. The specimen was blood. These receptors all stem from a girl aged 10 to 17 with cystic fibrosis.

This chain joins TRBV10-3 and TRBJ2-3, with D perhaps TRBD1 (5 bases). The CDR3 is 13 amino acids. Germline CDR1 and CDR2: ENHRY and SYGVKD. With 7 bases removed from V and 1 base from J, the gap between germline ends came to 9 bases. The CDR3, as DNA: TGTGCCATCAAAGACAGACGCACAGATACGCAGTATTTT. As protein: CAIKDRRTDTQYF.

This clone was seen a single time. The rearrangement links TRBV14 to TRBJ2-7, with 8 bases fitting TRBD2. The germline V gene has CDR1 SGHDN and CDR2 FVKESK. Germline trimming cut 4 bases from V and 0 bases from J; bases unmatched to any gene: 2. The CDR3 extends over 14 amino acids. This CDR3 reads CASSLAGSSYEQYV. The CDR3 region has the DNA TGTGCCAGCAGCCTAGCGGGGAGCTCCTACGAGCAGTACGTC.

In its sample, this clone was seen a few times. This chain joins TRBV19 and TRBJ1-1; D gene unclear. Trimming left V 1 base short and J 10 bases short, with 13 bases between. The CDR3 loop spans 13 amino acids. From germline, CDR1 is LNHDA and CDR2 SQIVND (reference sequence). Here the CDR3 reads CASSIGPGLGAFF. CDR3 nucleotides: TGTGCCAGTAGTATAGGGCCGGGGTTGGGAGCTTTCTTT. The full variable domain, in which reference TRBV19 and TRBJ1-1 provide the parts outside the CDR3, is DGGITQSPKYLFRKEGQNVTLSCEQNLNHDAMYWYRQDPGQGLRLIYYSQIVNDFQKGDIAEGYSVSREKKESFPLTVTSAQKNPTAFYLCASSIGPGLGAFFGQGTRLTVV.